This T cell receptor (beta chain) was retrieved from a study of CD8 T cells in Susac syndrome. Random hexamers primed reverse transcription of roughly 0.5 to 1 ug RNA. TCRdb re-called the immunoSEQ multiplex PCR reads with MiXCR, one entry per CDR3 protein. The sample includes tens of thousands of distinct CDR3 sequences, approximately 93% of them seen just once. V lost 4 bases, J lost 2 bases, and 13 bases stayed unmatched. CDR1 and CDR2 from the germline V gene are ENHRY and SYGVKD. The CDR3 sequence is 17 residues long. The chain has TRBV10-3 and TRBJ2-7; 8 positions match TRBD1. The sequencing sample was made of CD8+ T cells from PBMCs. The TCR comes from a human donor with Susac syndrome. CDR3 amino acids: CAISVGQDALYTYEQYF. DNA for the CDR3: TGTGCCATCAGTGTGGGACAGGACGCATTATATACCTACGAGCAGTACTTC.